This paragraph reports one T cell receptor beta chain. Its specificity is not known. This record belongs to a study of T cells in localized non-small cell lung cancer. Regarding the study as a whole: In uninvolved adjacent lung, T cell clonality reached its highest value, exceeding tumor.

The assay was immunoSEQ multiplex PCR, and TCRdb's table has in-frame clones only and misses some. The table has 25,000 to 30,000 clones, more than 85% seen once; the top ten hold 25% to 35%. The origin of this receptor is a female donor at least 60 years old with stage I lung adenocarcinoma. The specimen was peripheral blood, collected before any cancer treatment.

The CDR3 DNA sequence: TGTGCCAGCGGAACTAGCGGGAGGCCGTACGAGCAGTACTTC. Its protein product is CASGTSGRPYEQYF. This chain links TRBV28 with TRBJ2-7; the match to TRBD2 covers 12 bases. This CDR3 has 14 amino acids. The germline gives CDR1 MDHEN, CDR2 SYDVKM. V was pared by 8 bases and J by 4 bases, with 6 bases of the junction left unmatched.